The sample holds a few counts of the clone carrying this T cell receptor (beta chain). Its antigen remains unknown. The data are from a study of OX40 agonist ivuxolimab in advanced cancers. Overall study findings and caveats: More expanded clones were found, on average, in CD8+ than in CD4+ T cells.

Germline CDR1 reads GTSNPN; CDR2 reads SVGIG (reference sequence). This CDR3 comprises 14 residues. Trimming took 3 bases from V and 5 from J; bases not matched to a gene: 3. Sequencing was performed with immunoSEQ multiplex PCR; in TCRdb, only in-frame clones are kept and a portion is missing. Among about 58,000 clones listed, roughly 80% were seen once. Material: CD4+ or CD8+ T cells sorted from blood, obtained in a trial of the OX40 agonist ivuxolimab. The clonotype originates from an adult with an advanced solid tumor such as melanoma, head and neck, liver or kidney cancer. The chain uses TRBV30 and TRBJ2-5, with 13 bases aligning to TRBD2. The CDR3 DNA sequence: TGTGCCTGGAGACCGGGACTAGCGGGGGAGACCCAGTACTTC. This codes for CAWRPGLAGETQYF.